The source of this T cell receptor beta chain is a study of T cells in Graves' hyperthyroidism and ophthalmopathy. For the study at large: Initial diagnosis, before any treatment, was when peripheral blood was collected. Overall study findings and caveats: Stable hyperthyroidism was separated from ophthalmopathy by a model based on 13 V-J features.

A patient was excluded if there was uncontrolled infection, other autoimmune disease, pregnancy or lactation. The diagnostic basis comprised clinical symptoms, serum thyroxine and TRAb, thyroid ultrasound and orbital computed tomography. Amplification of TCR beta CDR3 regions used RNA as the template. The study used the HTBI primer set for a first-round RT-PCR of the TCR CDR3. TCRdb fed the multiplex PCR reads into MiXCR, producing one record per CDR3 protein. The sample carries 300,000 to 450,000 distinct CDR3 sequences, around 13% recorded once. CDR3 length: 12 amino acids. CDR1 and CDR2 (germline): KGHDR, SFDVKD. The V gene lost 8 bases and the J gene lost 4 bases, with 7 bases spanning the gap. As regards this clonotype: Its antigen is as yet unknown.

This sequence was found in a woman aged 25 to 39 with Graves' ophthalmopathy. The rearrangement uses TRBV24-1 and TRBJ2-2; D is undetermined. Sequences were obtained from blood. The CDR3 DNA reads TGTGCCACCAAGGGTTTCACCGGGGAGCTGTTTTTT. This codes for CATKGFTGELFF.